This T cell receptor (beta chain) stems from a study of T-cell reconstitution after alpha-beta-depleted transplantation in children. For TCRbeta, the library was prepared with unique molecular identifiers. TCRdb reprocessed the PCR reads via MiXCR and lists one record per CDR3 protein. The sample has 420,000 or so distinct CDR3 sequences, about 11% seen once; the top ten hold roughly 5.1%. The trim removed 6 bases at V and 7 bases at J, leaving 16 bases unmatched. Germline assignment: CDR1 MDHEN and CDR2 SYDVKM. The CDR3 totals 16 residues. The clonotype originates from a human donor who donated a stem cell graft to a child with acute myeloid leukemia. The starting material was PBMCs from the stem cell graft donor, obtained from the stem cell graft. V is TRBV28 and J is TRBJ1-2; 8 bases are a match to TRBD1. The CDR3 protein is CASSPRDRTPASGYTF. The CDR3 DNA reads TGTGCCAGCAGCCCCCGGGACAGGACACCCGCTTCTGGCTACACCTTC.